The entry that follows covers one TCR beta chain sequence. Its antigen is unidentified. The assay was immunoSEQ multiplex PCR, and TCRdb's table has in-frame clones only and misses some. The table shows just under 75,000 clones, with about 93% occurring only once. Patients were excluded for autoimmune disease history or systemic immunosuppression. Germline trimming cut 4 bases from V and 2 bases from J; bases unmatched to any gene: 8. Per germline, CDR1 MNHEY and CDR2 SVGAGI. This CDR3 contains 15 residues. The sample belongs to a study of OX40 agonist ivuxolimab in advanced cancers. For the study at large: Patients were treated with intravenous ivuxolimab, dosed at 0.01 to 10 mg/kg and infused every 2 weeks.

Study results and caveats: There was clonal expansion of CD4+ and CD8+ blood T cells by week 6 at 0.1 to 3.0 mg/kg.

The clonotype originates from an adult with an advanced solid tumor such as melanoma, head and neck, liver or kidney cancer. The sequencing here drew on CD4+ or CD8+ T cells sorted from blood, taken in a trial of the OX40 agonist ivuxolimab. The chain employs TRBV6-5 and TRBJ2-7; 7 nucleotides match TRBD2. CDR3 bases: TGTGCCAGCAGTTTAGTGGCTAGCGGAGCCTACGAGCAGTACTTC. The encoded protein is CASSLVASGAYEQYF.